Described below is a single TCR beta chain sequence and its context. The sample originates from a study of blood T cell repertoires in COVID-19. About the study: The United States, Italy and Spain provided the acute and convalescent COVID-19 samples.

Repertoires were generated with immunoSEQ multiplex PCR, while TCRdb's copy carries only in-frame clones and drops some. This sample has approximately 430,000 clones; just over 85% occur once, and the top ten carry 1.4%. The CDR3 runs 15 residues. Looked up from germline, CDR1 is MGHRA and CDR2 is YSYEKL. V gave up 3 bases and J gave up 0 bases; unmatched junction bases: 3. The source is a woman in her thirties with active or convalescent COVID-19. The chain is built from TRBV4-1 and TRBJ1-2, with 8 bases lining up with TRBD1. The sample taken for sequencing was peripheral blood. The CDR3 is CASSQDRESNYGYTF. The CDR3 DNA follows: TGCGCCAGCAGCCAGGACAGGGAGTCTAACTATGGCTACACCTTC.